The rows below give T cell receptor beta chains drawn from one sample of a study of tumor and adjacent non-tumor tissue in lung cancer. A single record per CDR3 protein comes from TCRdb applying MiXCR to the multiplex PCR reads. The data contain 80,000 or so distinct CDR3 sequences, roughly 80% of them singletons. The specimen sequenced was distant non-tumor lung tissue. All receptors come from a man aged 55 to 69 with non-small cell lung cancer. CDR3s include the opening cysteine and the closing phenylalanine or tryptophan. The D gene is left open where the match is weak. Clone sizes are given selectively: once, few, many, or a class where the clone is expanded.

CDR3 DNA: TGTACCAGCAGTTACTCGGTAGCGGGAGGGCCCTTCAATGAGCAGTTCTTC; CDR3 protein: CTSSYSVAGGPFNEQFF; D gene: TRBD2; J gene: TRBJ2-1; V gene: TRBV6-6; clone size: .
CDR3 DNA: TGTGCCAGCACAGGGGCTAGCGGGGACACAGATACGCAGTACTTT; CDR3 protein: CASTGASGDTDTQYF; D gene: TRBD2; J gene: TRBJ2-3; V gene: TRBV12-3/TRBV12-4; clone size: .
CDR3 DNA: TGTGCCGTCAGCTCTATAGGAGAAGAGACCCACTACTTC; CDR3 protein: CAVSSIGEETHYF; D gene: .; J gene: TRBJ2-5; V gene: TRBV11-2; clone size: .
CDR3 DNA: TGTGCCAGCAGTGTTGAAGGGAGCGGTTCACCCCTCCACTTT; CDR3 protein: CASSVEGSGSPLHF; D gene: .; J gene: TRBJ1-6; V gene: TRBV2; clone size: .
CDR3 DNA: TGTTCCAGCCACGGGGGAATACTTTACAATGAGCAGTTCTTC; CDR3 protein: CSSHGGILYNEQFF; D gene: .; J gene: TRBJ2-1; V gene: TRBV6-5; clone size: .
CDR3 DNA: TGTACCACCCGACACCCGGGACTAGGTAAGGATGAGCAGTTCTTC; CDR3 protein: CTTRHPGLGKDEQFF; D gene: TRBD2; J gene: TRBJ2-1; V gene: TRBV6-1; clone size: .
CDR3 DNA: TGTGCAAGCAGTTTCGGGACAGGGGGCTCTGGAGCCAGCGTCCTGACTTTC; CDR3 protein: CASSFGTGGSGASVLTF; D gene: TRBD1; J gene: TRBJ2-6; V gene: TRBV6-5; clone size: .
CDR3 DNA: TGTACCAGCAGCTTGTGGGGGCTAGACACTGAAGCTTTCTTT; CDR3 protein: CTSSLWGLDTEAFF; D gene: .; J gene: TRBJ1-1; V gene: TRBV5-4; clone size: .
CDR3 DNA: TGTGCCAGCAGTGGGCACAATATCAATCAGCCCCAACAATTT; CDR3 protein: CASSGHNINQPQQF; D gene: .; J gene: TRBJ1-5; V gene: TRBV6-1; clone size: .
CDR3 DNA: TGTGCCAGCAGCTTAGTAGGGTCTTATGGCTACACATTC; CDR3 protein: CASSLVGSYGYTF; D gene: .; J gene: TRBJ1-2; V gene: TRBV11-3; clone size: .
CDR3 DNA: TGCAGCGTTGGAATTAGAGGGAGGGGTGAGCAGTTCTTC; CDR3 protein: CSVGIRGRGEQFF; D gene: TRBD2; J gene: TRBJ2-1; V gene: TRBV29-1; clone size: .
CDR3 DNA: TGTGCCTGCAGTCCCCTAACGGGTGGTCGCACAGATACGCAGTATTTT; CDR3 protein: CACSPLTGGRTDTQYF; D gene: .; J gene: TRBJ2-3; V gene: TRBV12-3/TRBV12-4; clone size: .
CDR3 DNA: TGTGCCAGCAGCTACCCGGACCATGAAGAGACCCAGTACTTC; CDR3 protein: CASSYPDHEETQYF; D gene: .; J gene: TRBJ2-5; V gene: TRBV7-8; clone size: few
CDR3 DNA: TGCAGTGGAGTGCGCGGGGGGATCTACAATGAGCAGTTCTTC; CDR3 protein: CSGVRGGIYNEQFF; D gene: TRBD2; J gene: TRBJ2-1; V gene: TRBV20-1; clone size: many
CDR3 DNA: TGTGCCAGTAGCCGACGGGGACAGGGGATCTATGCCTACACCTTC; CDR3 protein: CASSRRGQGIYAYTF; D gene: TRBD1; J gene: TRBJ1-2; V gene: TRBV11-2; clone size: once
CDR3 DNA: TGTGCCAGCAGTGAAAGGGGGCAGGGAGGGAGGATGGAGACCCAGTACTTC; CDR3 protein: CASSERGQGGRMETQYF; D gene: .; J gene: TRBJ2-5; V gene: TRBV25-1; clone size: .
CDR3 DNA: .; CDR3 protein: CASIYFGTGANEQLF; D gene: .; J gene: TRBJ2-1; V gene: TRBV11-3; clone size: .
CDR3 DNA: TGCGCCAGCAGTGAGTTCATGAACACTGAAGATTTCTTT; CDR3 protein: CASSEFMNTEDFF; D gene: .; J gene: TRBJ1-1; V gene: TRBV10-1; clone size: .
CDR3 DNA: TGTGCCAGCAAATTACAGGAGTCGGACTATGGCTACACCTTC; CDR3 protein: CASKLQESDYGYTF; D gene: .; J gene: TRBJ1-2; V gene: TRBV12-3/TRBV12-4; clone size: .
CDR3 DNA: TGTGCCAGCAGTTACCCCTACGGGAGCACCCAAACTTTCTTT; CDR3 protein: CASSYPYGSTQTFF; D gene: .; J gene: TRBJ1-1; V gene: TRBV6-2/TRBV6-3; clone size: .
CDR3 DNA: TGTGCCTGCAGTGACCGCCGACTAGCGGGGCAAGGCAATGAGCAGTTCTTC; CDR3 protein: CACSDRRLAGQGNEQFF; D gene: TRBD2; J gene: TRBJ2-1; V gene: TRBV6-1; clone size: .
CDR3 DNA: TGCGCCGGTAGTCTCGGGACAGGGGGGTCGGATACGCAGTATTTT; CDR3 protein: CAGSLGTGGSDTQYF; D gene: TRBD1; J gene: TRBJ2-3; V gene: TRBV4-3; clone size: .